This is a list of T cell receptor beta chains from one sample in a study of cytomegalovirus exposure and HLA in healthy donors. The method was immunoSEQ multiplex PCR; TCRdb's version includes in-frame clones alone and lacks a portion of them. The sample holds more than 95,000 clones, about 79% seen once. Material for sequencing was PBMCs. The receptor set was obtained from a man in his sixties in good health and CMV-seropositive. The CDR3 runs from the conserved cysteine through the conserved F or W. Each record gives: clone size, J gene, D gene, V gene, CDR3 protein, CDR3 DNA. A D gene is named only where the DNA matches it firmly. Some rows mark clone size as missing; the rest say once, few, many or name a class of expanded clone.

NA	TRBJ1-4	TRBD1	TRBV7-9	CASSPRQGNNEKLFF	TGTGCCAGCAGTCCAAGACAGGGCAATAATGAAAAACTGTTTTTT
NA	TRBJ2-3	TRBD2	TRBV7-8	CASSWTRADTQYF	TGTGCCAGCAGCTGGACTAGGGCAGATACGCAGTATTTT
NA	TRBJ1-2	NA	TRBV6-1	CASSEALQGFADGYTF	TGTGCCAGCAGTGAAGCGCTACAGGGTTTTGCTGATGGCTACACCTTC
NA	TRBJ1-5	TRBD1	TRBV27	CASSFGTGNQPQHF	TGTGCCAGCAGTTTCGGGACAGGGAATCAGCCCCAGCATTTT
NA	TRBJ2-5	TRBD2	TRBV5-1	CASSLAPAGVEETQYF	TGCGCCAGCAGCTTGGCCCCAGCGGGGGTGGAAGAGACCCAGTACTTC
NA	TRBJ2-5	TRBD2	TRBV5-1	CASSLGGLAGGNQETQYF	TGCGCCAGCAGCTTGGGCGGACTAGCGGGGGGCAACCAAGAGACCCAGTACTTC
NA	TRBJ1-2	TRBD1	TRBV4-2	CASSRWTGEDGYTF	TGTGCCAGCAGCCGCTGGACAGGGGAGGATGGCTACACCTTC
NA	TRBJ1-5	NA	TRBV6-5	CASSYQQGSQPQHF	TGTGCCAGCAGTTACCAACAGGGTAGTCAGCCCCAGCATTTT
NA	TRBJ2-5	TRBD2	TRBV19	CASSIYGGKWETQYF	TGTGCCAGTAGTATATACGGGGGGAAATGGGAGACCCAGTACTTC
NA	TRBJ1-2	TRBD1	TRBV2	CASRDRGGGYTF	TGTGCCAGCAGGGACAGGGGAGGAGGCTACACCTTC
NA	TRBJ2-7	TRBD1	TRBV5-1	CASRAPGTGNSYEQYF	TGCGCCAGCAGGGCCCCCGGGACAGGAAACTCCTACGAGCAGTACTTC
NA	TRBJ2-3	NA	TRBV4-1	CASSQAHSPDTQYF	TGCGCCAGCAGCCAAGCCCATTCCCCAGATACGCAGTATTTT
NA	TRBJ2-3	TRBD1	TRBV2	CASRGRDRGRTDTQYF	TGTGCCAGCAGGGGCCGGGACAGGGGCCGAACAGATACGCAGTATTTT
few	TRBJ1-5	NA	TRBV10-3	CAIKTDTVGNQPQHF	TGTGCCATCAAAACGGACACCGTGGGAAATCAGCCCCAGCATTTT
NA	TRBJ2-5	TRBD1	TRBV9	CASSRQGAGETQYF	TGTGCCAGCAGCCGACAGGGGGCCGGAGAGACCCAGTACTTC
NA	TRBJ2-2	TRBD2	TRBV5-1	CASSLGPSGGAARATGELFF	TGCGCCAGCAGCTTGGGTCCTAGCGGGGGGGCCGCAAGAGCCACCGGGGAGCTGTTTTTT
NA	TRBJ1-4	NA	TRBV5-6	CASSLIGGEEKLFF	TGTGCCAGCAGCTTGATTGGGGGGGAGGAAAAACTGTTTTTT
NA	TRBJ1-3	NA	TRBV6-5	CASHASSGNTIYF	TGTGCCAGCCATGCGAGCTCTGGAAACACCATATATTTT
NA	TRBJ2-7	NA	TRBV29-1	CSVEARDYEQYF	TGCAGCGTTGAAGCACGGGACTACGAGCAGTACTTC
few	TRBJ2-7	TRBD2	TRBV27	CASSSPTSGSYEQYF	TGTGCCAGCAGTTCTCCGACTAGCGGCTCCTACGAGCAGTACTTC
NA	TRBJ1-6	TRBD1	TRBV7-9	CASSSGQSNSPLHF	TGTGCCAGCAGCTCGGGACAGAGTAATTCACCCCTCCACTTT
NA	TRBJ2-3	NA	TRBV27	CASSHTDTQYF	TGTGCCAGCAGTCACACAGATACGCAGTATTTT
NA	TRBJ1-1	NA	TRBV4-2	CASRRDGSGAEAFF	TGTGCCAGCAGACGGGACGGGAGCGGGGCTGAAGCTTTCTTT
NA	TRBJ1-6	TRBD1	TRBV19	CASSLAGGDRVFSPLHF	TGTGCCAGTAGTTTAGCCGGTGGGGACAGGGTTTTCTCACCCCTCCACTTT
NA	TRBJ1-2	NA	TRBV18	CASSSGGSRDTF	TGTGCCAGCTCATCAGGAGGGTCCCGGGACACCTTC
once	TRBJ2-1	NA	TRBV5-8	CASSRAGQPYNEQFF	TGTGCCAGCAGCCGGGCGGGACAGCCTTACAATGAGCAGTTCTTC
NA	TRBJ1-2	NA	TRBV6-5	CASSAYSYGYTF	TGTGCCAGCAGTGCATACAGCTATGGCTACACCTTC
NA	TRBJ2-7	TRBD2	TRBV6-4	CASSEGAGLASHEQYF	TGTGCCAGCAGTGAAGGGGCCGGACTAGCGAGCCACGAGCAGTACTTC
few	TRBJ1-1	TRBD1	TRBV29-1	CSGLRGLGTEAFF	TGCAGCGGACTGAGGGGGCTGGGCACTGAAGCTTTCTTT
NA	TRBJ1-3	NA	TRBV12-5	CASGLALAGRLSGNTIYF	TGTGCTAGTGGTTTGGCCCTGGCAGGGCGTCTTTCTGGAAACACCATATATTTT
NA	TRBJ2-5	TRBD1	TRBV5-5	CASSLGQGQETQYF	TGTGCCAGCAGCTTAGGACAGGGCCAAGAGACCCAGTACTTC
NA	TRBJ2-1	TRBD2	TRBV5-1	CASSFTGTSGGSYNEQFF	TGCGCCAGCAGCTTTACCGGGACTAGCGGGGGATCCTACAATGAGCAGTTCTTC
NA	TRBJ2-5	NA	TRBV27	CASSPRGQWETQYF	TGTGCCAGCAGTCCCCGCGGACAGTGGGAGACCCAGTACTTC
NA	TRBJ1-1	NA	TRBV28	CASTESPGLGRAFF	TGTGCCAGCACCGAATCTCCAGGGCTGGGCAGAGCTTTCTTT
NA	TRBJ2-3	NA	TRBV28	CASSSPPGGGTDTQYF	TGTGCCAGCAGTTCCCCCCCCGGCGGGGGCACAGATACGCAGTATTTT
NA	TRBJ1-2	NA	TRBV5-4	CASSFAGVNYGYTF	TGTGCCAGCAGCTTCGCGGGGGTCAACTATGGCTACACCTTC
NA	TRBJ2-4	NA	TRBV7-6	CASSEGAIAKNIQYF	TGTGCCAGCAGCGAGGGAGCTATAGCCAAAAACATTCAGTACTTC
NA	TRBJ2-5	NA	TRBV19	CASSREPNKGQETQYF	TGTGCCAGTAGTAGGGAGCCCAATAAGGGCCAAGAGACCCAGTACTTC
NA	TRBJ2-5	TRBD1	TRBV5-5	CASSGTRTGKETQYF	TGTGCCAGCAGCGGAACCCGGACAGGAAAAGAGACCCAGTACTTC